A selection of T cell receptor beta chains follows, all from one sample in a study of response to subunit inactivated influenza vaccine. Each CDR3 protein gets one entry after TCRdb re-called the RT-PCR reads with MiXCR. This sample has around 200,000 distinct CDR3 sequences, with approximately 14% found just once. The sequenced sample was CD8+ T cells sorted from PBMCs, obtained about 5 days after vaccination. The receptors originated from a man in his forties or fifties who received an inactivated influenza vaccine. Each CDR3 is given with its conserved first and last residue. A D gene is named only where the DNA matches it firmly. Clone sizes are given selectively: once, few, many, or a class where the clone is expanded.

j_call clone_size d_call v_call cdr3_aa cdr3_nt
TRBJ2-7 few - TRBV13 CASGTGAGVYQYF TGTGCCAGCGGTACAGGCGCAGGTGTGTACCAGTACTTC
TRBJ2-7 many - TRBV16 CASSQGVTTYEQYF TGTGCCAGCAGCCAAGGAGTCACTACCTACGAGCAGTACTTC
TRBJ2-7 few TRBD2 TRBV7-2 CASSLGGLVSYEQYF TGTGCCAGCAGCTTAGGCGGACTAGTTTCCTACGAGCAGTACTTC
TRBJ1-6 - - TRBV7-2 CATSLGAVGSPLHF TGTGCCACCAGCTTGGGCGCAGTAGGATCACCCCTCCACTTT
TRBJ2-7 once - TRBV6-2/TRBV6-3 CASSLGRLYEQYF TGTGCCAGCAGTTTGGGACGACTGTACGAGCAGTACTTC
TRBJ1-2 few - TRBV6-1 CASSPGPGPEANYGYTF TGTGCCAGCAGTCCCGGGCCGGGGCCCGAAGCTAACTATGGCTACACCTTC
TRBJ2-7 few TRBD2 TRBV5-1 CASSPGTSGGEQYF TGCGCCAGCAGCCCCGGGACTAGCGGGGGCGAGCAGTACTTC
TRBJ2-7 few - TRBV6-1 CASSLQDSSFYEQYF TGTGCCAGCAGTCTCCAGGACAGCTCATTCTACGAGCAGTACTTC
TRBJ2-1 - - TRBV5-4 CASSFAEPYSISELQWKQRGFF TGTGCCAGCAGCTTTGCCGAGCCATACAGTATATCCGAACTACAATGGAAACAAAGGGGGTTCTTC
TRBJ2-2 - - TRBV27 CASSLLGFGTINTGELFF TGTGCCAGCAGTTTATTAGGATTCGGGACCATAAACACCGGGGAGCTGTTTTTT
TRBJ2-1 - - TRBV6-1 CASSEDGWIGNEQFF TGTGCCAGCAGTGAAGATGGGTGGATCGGTAATGAGCAGTTCTTC
TRBJ2-7 - - TRBV29-1 CSAEADSYEQYF TGCAGCGCCGAAGCAGACAGCTACGAGCAGTACTTC
TRBJ2-7 many TRBD1 TRBV5-1 CASSLVGGPVEQYF TGCGCCAGCAGCTTGGTAGGGGGCCCGGTCGAGCAGTACTTC
TRBJ1-1 - - TRBV14 CASSQIMNTEAFF TGTGCCAGCAGCCAAATAATGAACACTGAAGCTTTCTTT
TRBJ2-2 - TRBD1 TRBV11-2 CASSLYRGGELFF TGTGCCAGCAGCCTCTACAGGGGTGGGGAGCTGTTTTTT
TRBJ2-2 - - TRBV4-2 CAMGPGLWASAGELFF TGTGCCATGGGCCCCGGCCTCTGGGCGAGCGCTGGGGAGCTGTTTTTT
TRBJ2-7 few - TRBV19 CASSMGVDGYEQYF TGTGCCAGTAGTATGGGCGTCGACGGCTACGAGCAGTACTTC
TRBJ2-1 - - TRBV20-1 CSARDLSSDTPYHEQFF TGCAGTGCTAGAGATCTGTCTAGCGATACCCCTTACCATGAGCAGTTCTTC
TRBJ1-5 few - TRBV6-4 CASSDEGDSNQPQHF TGTGCCAGCAGTGACGAAGGGGACAGCAATCAGCCCCAGCATTTT
TRBJ2-7 - TRBD1 TRBV15 CATSPTGYEQYF TGTGCCACCAGCCCGACAGGGTACGAGCAGTACTTC
TRBJ1-2 few TRBD1 TRBV4-2 CASSQEFRGGINYGYTF TGTGCCAGCAGCCAAGAGTTTCGAGGGGGCATTAACTATGGCTACACCTTC
TRBJ2-3 - - TRBV4-3 CASSHPEGGPSTDTQYF TGCGCCAGCAGCCACCCTGAGGGAGGCCCTAGCACAGATACGCAGTATTTT
TRBJ2-1 few TRBD2 TRBV29-1 CSATGLAGGPTYNEQFF TGCAGCGCGACGGGACTAGCGGGAGGGCCAACCTACAATGAGCAGTTCTTC
TRBJ2-7 - - TRBV6-6 CASSSVRAYEQYF TGTGCCAGCAGTTCGGTGCGGGCCTACGAGCAGTACTTC
TRBJ1-5 medium-sized - TRBV15 CATSRDRAQPQHF TGTGCCACCAGCAGAGATCGGGCTCAGCCCCAGCATTTT
TRBJ2-5 once - TRBV7-6 CASSARGLETQYF TGTGCCAGCAGCGCCAGGGGACTGGAGACCCAGTACTTC
TRBJ2-2 many TRBD1 TRBV9 CASSPPTGSGELFF TGTGCCAGCAGCCCCCCGACAGGGTCCGGGGAGCTGTTTTTT
TRBJ2-2 few - TRBV27 CASSLSAGGELFF TGTGCCAGCAGTTTATCGGCTGGCGGGGAGCTGTTTTTT
TRBJ2-3 - - TRBV10-3 CAISAPQFGSTDTQYF TGTGCCATCAGTGCCCCCCAGTTCGGTAGCACAGATACGCAGTATTTT
TRBJ2-3 few - TRBV28 CASSLHRDGTDTQYF TGTGCCAGCAGTTTACACCGGGACGGCACAGATACGCAGTATTTT
TRBJ2-7 few - TRBV28 CASSLGLDGTSTYEQYF TGTGCCAGCAGTTTAGGCTTAGATGGGACAAGTACCTACGAGCAGTACTTC
TRBJ1-2 many - TRBV15 CATSREIRGGEDGYTF TGTGCCACCAGCAGGGAAATACGTGGAGGGGAGGATGGCTACACCTTC
TRBJ2-1 - - TRBV6-4 CASSYDAGRNEQFF TGTGCCAGCAGTTACGACGCAGGGCGGAATGAGCAGTTCTTC
TRBJ1-2 - - TRBV12-3/TRBV12-4 CASSPSVNYGYTF TGTGCCAGCAGTCCATCGGTAAACTATGGCTACACCTTC
TRBJ1-1 - - TRBV10-3 CAISDNGLNTEAFF TGTGCCATCAGTGATAATGGGTTGAACACTGAAGCTTTCTTT
TRBJ2-5 many TRBD1 TRBV11-2 CASSLVDRGKTQYF TGTGCCAGCAGCTTAGTGGACAGGGGGAAGACCCAGTACTTC
TRBJ2-2 few - TRBV5-6 CASSFVGANGGELFF TGTGCCAGCAGCTTTGTGGGGGCGAACGGCGGGGAGCTGTTTTTT
TRBJ2-1 few - TRBV11-2 CASSRGASSYSYNEQFF TGTGCCAGCAGCAGAGGGGCTAGCAGCTATTCCTACAATGAGCAGTTCTTC
TRBJ2-1 many - TRBV11-2 CASSLEGKNEQFF TGTGCCAGCAGCTTAGAAGGAAAAAATGAGCAGTTCTTC
TRBJ2-7 - TRBD2 TRBV7-8 CASSQLAGGLYEQYF TGTGCCAGCAGCCAGCTAGCGGGGGGGCTTTACGAGCAGTACTTC
TRBJ1-4 - TRBD1 TRBV11-2 CASSHLTGGWGNTDEKLFF TGTGCCAGCAGTCACCTAACAGGGGGCTGGGGTAATACTGATGAAAAACTGTTTTTT
TRBJ2-7 - - TRBV29-1 CSVVLTYEQYF TGCAGCGTGGTGTTAACCTACGAGCAGTACTTC
TRBJ2-7 few TRBD1 TRBV28 CASSLMGQGGEQYF TGTGCCAGCAGTTTAATGGGACAGGGGGGCGAGCAGTACTTC
TRBJ1-3 once - TRBV2 CASTLGPNSGNTIYF TGTGCCAGCACTCTCGGACCGAACTCTGGAAACACCATATATTTT
TRBJ2-7 - TRBD1 TRBV6-2/TRBV6-3 CASSASRQGSYEQYF TGTGCCAGCAGTGCGTCTCGACAGGGCTCCTACGAGCAGTACTTC
TRBJ2-1 few TRBD2 TRBV18 CASSQLAGVRKNPYNEQFF TGTGCCAGCTCACAACTAGCGGGAGTCAGGAAAAACCCCTACAATGAGCAGTTCTTC
TRBJ2-7 few TRBD2 TRBV20-1 CSARGTSGRRGDQYF TGCAGTGCTAGGGGGACTAGCGGGCGGAGGGGCGATCAGTACTTC
TRBJ2-1 few - TRBV30 CAWSVLVQGTQFF TGTGCCTGGAGTGTACTGGTGCAGGGGACTCAGTTCTTC
TRBJ2-3 many TRBD1 TRBV6-1 CASSGTGRDTQYF TGTGCCAGCAGCGGGACAGGACGAGATACGCAGTATTTT
TRBJ2-1 few - TRBV2 CASTLWTAYNEQFF TGTGCCAGCACCCTGTGGACGGCCTACAATGAGCAGTTCTTC
TRBJ2-5 - TRBD2 TRBV7-9 CASSLVAGEETQYF TGTGCCAGCAGCTTAGTAGCGGGAGAAGAGACCCAGTACTTC
TRBJ1-5 - - TRBV4-3 CASSQKGYQPQHF TGCGCCAGCAGCCAGAAGGGGTACCAGCCCCAGCATTTT